This T cell receptor (beta chain) came from a study of blood T cell repertoires in COVID-19. In the study overall: Acute and convalescent COVID-19 samples came from the United States, Italy and Spain. T cells, B-cell-depleted T cells, or PBMCs provided the cDNA or gDNA that served as material.

With 3 bases clipped from V and 6 bases from J, the junction kept 4 bases outside the gene matches. The CDR3 consists of 14 residues. Germline V gene sequence: CDR1 LNHDA, CDR2 SQIVND (reference sequence). Original analysis: For nucleated cells, counts were estimated from reference gene primer amplification. Clones were sequenced by immunoSEQ multiplex PCR, and TCRdb holds only the in-frame ones, with some missing. V, J and clone size reflect that table, while D and trimming were determined from the DNA. This table has more than 35,000 clones, just under 70% appearing once. The chain is built from TRBV19 and TRBJ1-5; 8 positions match TRBD1. The sample consisted of peripheral blood. The sequence was collected from a man at least 80 years old with acute or convalescent COVID-19. The CDR3 loop is CASSIGQGGQPQHF. CDR3 sequence (DNA): TGTGCCAGTAGTATTGGACAGGGTGGTCAGCCCCAGCATTTT.